These T cell receptor beta chains were read from a single sample in a study of T cell changes during pregnancy in multiple sclerosis. The protocol was immunoSEQ multiplex PCR, while the TCRdb copy is restricted to in-frame clones and leaves out a portion. The table includes about 52,000 clones, over 80% detected once. The source was CD4+ T cells from peripheral blood mononuclear cells, collected after pregnancy. Receptor source: a female donor in good health, enrolled as a control in a pregnancy study. Both conserved end residues are part of each CDR3. A D gene is named only where the DNA matches it firmly. Not every row has a clone size; where given, it reads once, few, many or a size class.

j_gene: TRBJ1-5; d_gene: -; v_gene: TRBV5-8; abundance: -; CDR3nt: TGTGCCAGCAGCACAGTCAATAGCAATCAGCCCCAGCATTTT; CDR3aa: CASSTVNSNQPQHF
j_gene: TRBJ1-2; d_gene: -; v_gene: TRBV28; abundance: once; CDR3nt: TGTGCCAGCATGGGGCAGAGACATGGCTACACCTTC; CDR3aa: CASMGQRHGYTF
j_gene: TRBJ2-3; d_gene: -; v_gene: TRBV27; abundance: -; CDR3nt: TGTGCCAGCAGCCGCCCGTTAGCCGGAGGGGCCGGGGATACGCAGTATTTT; CDR3aa: CASSRPLAGGAGDTQYF
j_gene: TRBJ2-1; d_gene: TRBD1; v_gene: TRBV4-3; abundance: -; CDR3nt: TGCGCCAGCAGCCAAGGGGACAGGGGATACAATGAGCAGTTCTTC; CDR3aa: CASSQGDRGYNEQFF
j_gene: TRBJ1-2; d_gene: -; v_gene: TRBV5-5; abundance: once; CDR3nt: TGTGCCAGCAGGCATTTCGGGACTGCAGAGACCTATGGCTACACCTTC; CDR3aa: CASRHFGTAETYGYTF
j_gene: TRBJ1-1; d_gene: -; v_gene: TRBV28; abundance: -; CDR3nt: TGTGCCAGCAGTTTATGGGGCAGTGGGTCCCCTGAAGCTTTCTTT; CDR3aa: CASSLWGSGSPEAFF
j_gene: TRBJ2-1; d_gene: TRBD1; v_gene: TRBV7-3; abundance: -; CDR3nt: TGTGCCAGCAGCTTATTGGGGACAGGGGGTTCTGATGAGCAGTTCTTC; CDR3aa: CASSLLGTGGSDEQFF
j_gene: TRBJ1-1; d_gene: -; v_gene: TRBV2; abundance: -; CDR3nt: TGTGCCAGCAGCCGATACGAGCTGAACACTGAAGCTTTCTTT; CDR3aa: CASSRYELNTEAFF
j_gene: TRBJ2-7; d_gene: TRBD1; v_gene: TRBV5-1; abundance: -; CDR3nt: TGCGCCAGCAGCTTGACTGGGACAGGGACCTACGAGCAGTACTTC; CDR3aa: CASSLTGTGTYEQYF
j_gene: TRBJ2-5; d_gene: -; v_gene: TRBV21-1; abundance: few; CDR3nt: TGTGCCAGCAGCAACATAGCGGGGGGCCCAAAAGAGACCCAGTACTTC; CDR3aa: CASSNIAGGPKETQYF
j_gene: TRBJ1-1; d_gene: -; v_gene: TRBV28; abundance: -; CDR3nt: TGTGCCAGCACGGGGGGAACTGAAGCTTTCTTT; CDR3aa: CASTGGTEAFF
j_gene: TRBJ1-5; d_gene: TRBD1; v_gene: TRBV28; abundance: -; CDR3nt: TGTGCCAGCAGCCTGCCTCCCGGGACAGGGAATCAGCCCCAGCATTTT; CDR3aa: CASSLPPGTGNQPQHF
j_gene: TRBJ2-3; d_gene: -; v_gene: TRBV6-4; abundance: -; CDR3nt: TGTGCCAGCAGTGACTCGCACTCAAGCACAGATACGCAGTATTTT; CDR3aa: CASSDSHSSTDTQYF
j_gene: TRBJ2-2; d_gene: TRBD2; v_gene: TRBV29-1; abundance: -; CDR3nt: TGCAGCGTTGGGAATCGGGGGGGCAGGGAGCTGTTTTTT; CDR3aa: CSVGNRGGRELFF
j_gene: TRBJ2-7; d_gene: -; v_gene: TRBV7-9; abundance: -; CDR3nt: TGTGCCAGCAGCTTAAGTCAGATTGAGCAGTACTTC; CDR3aa: CASSLSQIEQYF
j_gene: TRBJ1-3; d_gene: -; v_gene: TRBV7-2; abundance: -; CDR3nt: TGTGCCAGCAGCTCCCTGGCCTTTTCTGGAAACACCATATATTTT; CDR3aa: CASSSLAFSGNTIYF
j_gene: TRBJ2-2; d_gene: -; v_gene: TRBV7-9; abundance: -; CDR3nt: TGTGCCAGCAGCTTAAGCGAAACGAACACCGGGGAGCTGTTTTTT; CDR3aa: CASSLSETNTGELFF
j_gene: TRBJ2-1; d_gene: TRBD2; v_gene: TRBV4-1; abundance: -; CDR3nt: TGCGCCAGCAGCCAACCGTCGGGGCGGGGGGTTTACAATGAGCAGTTCTTC; CDR3aa: CASSQPSGRGVYNEQFF
j_gene: TRBJ1-1; d_gene: TRBD1; v_gene: TRBV11-2; abundance: -; CDR3nt: TGTGCCAGCAGCTTAGGGGGGACAGGGAAGGCAGCTGAAGCTTTCTTT; CDR3aa: CASSLGGTGKAAEAFF
j_gene: TRBJ2-1; d_gene: -; v_gene: TRBV2; abundance: -; CDR3nt: TGTGCCAGCAGTGACGACGGGTCCTACAATGAGCAGTTCTTC; CDR3aa: CASSDDGSYNEQFF
j_gene: TRBJ1-1; d_gene: -; v_gene: TRBV7-9; abundance: -; CDR3nt: TGTGCCAGCAGCCGCCAGGGCACTGAAGCTTTCTTT; CDR3aa: CASSRQGTEAFF
j_gene: TRBJ1-1; d_gene: -; v_gene: TRBV5-1; abundance: -; CDR3nt: TGCGCCAGCAGCCCCGGGGGGGTTAACACTGAAGCTTTCTTT; CDR3aa: CASSPGGVNTEAFF
j_gene: TRBJ2-2; d_gene: TRBD1; v_gene: TRBV13; abundance: -; CDR3nt: TGTGCCAGCAGCTTAGATGCAGGGGGCACCGGGGAGCTGTTTTTT; CDR3aa: CASSLDAGGTGELFF
j_gene: TRBJ1-2; d_gene: -; v_gene: TRBV30; abundance: -; CDR3nt: TGTGCCTGGAGTCAGTATGGCTACACCTTC; CDR3aa: CAWSQYGYTF
j_gene: TRBJ2-3; d_gene: -; v_gene: TRBV20-1; abundance: once; CDR3nt: TGCAGTGCTTCCAACACAGATACGCAGTATTTT; CDR3aa: CSASNTDTQYF
j_gene: TRBJ1-3; d_gene: TRBD1; v_gene: TRBV9; abundance: -; CDR3nt: TGTGCCAGCAGCCCCGACAGGGCCCTCTCTGGAAACACCATATATTTT; CDR3aa: CASSPDRALSGNTIYF
j_gene: TRBJ2-2; d_gene: TRBD2; v_gene: TRBV5-4; abundance: -; CDR3nt: TGTGCCAGCAGCTTAGGGACTAGCGGCTACACCGGGGAGCTGTTTTTT; CDR3aa: CASSLGTSGYTGELFF
j_gene: TRBJ2-6; d_gene: -; v_gene: TRBV7-9; abundance: -; CDR3nt: TGTGCCAGCAGCCCATCCGGGGTTTTCGCTGGGGCCAACGTCCTGACTTTC; CDR3aa: CASSPSGVFAGANVLTF
j_gene: TRBJ1-5; d_gene: TRBD1; v_gene: TRBV19; abundance: -; CDR3nt: TGTGCCAGTTTGGACAGGGGAGGTATTCAGCCCCAGCATTTT; CDR3aa: CASLDRGGIQPQHF
j_gene: TRBJ2-7; d_gene: -; v_gene: TRBV6-4; abundance: -; CDR3nt: TGTGCCAGCCGCAGGGACTACGAGCAGTACTTC; CDR3aa: CASRRDYEQYF
j_gene: TRBJ2-7; d_gene: -; v_gene: TRBV7-6; abundance: -; CDR3nt: TGTGCCAGCAGCTTAAAAGCCAGGGCCGAGCAGTACTTC; CDR3aa: CASSLKARAEQYF
j_gene: TRBJ1-2; d_gene: -; v_gene: TRBV6-1; abundance: -; CDR3nt: TGTGCCAGCAGGGGGAGGTCTCGGGCTTATGGCTACACCTTC; CDR3aa: CASRGRSRAYGYTF
j_gene: TRBJ2-5; d_gene: -; v_gene: TRBV5-4; abundance: -; CDR3nt: TGTGCCAGCAGCTCTGGGACTTTCCAAGAGACCCAGTACTTC; CDR3aa: CASSSGTFQETQYF
j_gene: TRBJ2-7; d_gene: -; v_gene: TRBV19; abundance: -; CDR3nt: TGTGCCAGTAGGGCCGAGCAGTACTTC; CDR3aa: CASRAEQYF
j_gene: TRBJ1-2; d_gene: TRBD1; v_gene: TRBV25-1; abundance: -; CDR3nt: TGTGCCAGCAGTGAACAGGGGGCGAAAGGCTACACCTTC; CDR3aa: CASSEQGAKGYTF
j_gene: TRBJ1-4; d_gene: -; v_gene: TRBV5-1; abundance: few; CDR3nt: TGCGCCAGCAAGCGAGAGGGTGAAAAACTGTTTTTT; CDR3aa: CASKREGEKLFF
j_gene: TRBJ1-2; d_gene: -; v_gene: TRBV10-3; abundance: -; CDR3nt: TGTGCCATCAGTGAGTCGAGAGAAAAGCGTGGTGGCTACACCTTC; CDR3aa: CAISESREKRGGYTF
j_gene: TRBJ2-2; d_gene: -; v_gene: TRBV2; abundance: -; CDR3nt: TGTGCCAGCGCTGTCTCCCGAGACTCCGGGGAGCTGTTTTTT; CDR3aa: CASAVSRDSGELFF
j_gene: TRBJ1-6; d_gene: -; v_gene: TRBV9; abundance: few; CDR3nt: TGTGCCAGCAGCTTACAAGACTATAATTCACCCCTCCACTTT; CDR3aa: CASSLQDYNSPLHF
j_gene: TRBJ1-1; d_gene: TRBD1; v_gene: TRBV19; abundance: -; CDR3nt: TGTGCCAGTAGTAAACAGGGGGCGCGGACTGAAGCTTTCTTT; CDR3aa: CASSKQGARTEAFF
j_gene: TRBJ1-1; d_gene: TRBD1; v_gene: TRBV29-1; abundance: once; CDR3nt: TGCAGCGTTGGGACAGGGGTAAACACTGAAGCTTTCTTT; CDR3aa: CSVGTGVNTEAFF
j_gene: TRBJ2-1; d_gene: TRBD2; v_gene: TRBV5-1; abundance: -; CDR3nt: TGCGCCAGCAGCTGGGGGACTAGCGAGCAGTTCTTC; CDR3aa: CASSWGTSEQFF
j_gene: TRBJ2-7; d_gene: -; v_gene: TRBV4-3; abundance: -; CDR3nt: TGCGCCAGCAGCCGAAGTGGGCAGTCCTACGAGCAGTACTTC; CDR3aa: CASSRSGQSYEQYF
j_gene: TRBJ2-1; d_gene: -; v_gene: TRBV7-8; abundance: -; CDR3nt: TGTGCCAGCAGCCCACAACCCCTACAGACCAATGAGCAGTTCTTC; CDR3aa: CASSPQPLQTNEQFF
j_gene: TRBJ2-1; d_gene: -; v_gene: TRBV4-2; abundance: -; CDR3nt: TGTGCCAGCAGCCAAGATGACGGAGGAGGGAATGAGCAGTTCTTC; CDR3aa: CASSQDDGGGNEQFF
j_gene: TRBJ2-1; d_gene: TRBD2; v_gene: TRBV27; abundance: -; CDR3nt: TGTGCCAGCAGTTCGCTACTAGCGGGGAACAATGAGCAGTTCTTC; CDR3aa: CASSSLLAGNNEQFF
j_gene: TRBJ2-3; d_gene: TRBD2; v_gene: TRBV2; abundance: once; CDR3nt: TGTGCCGGAAGGACTAGCGGGGGGGGAGATACGCAGTATTTT; CDR3aa: CAGRTSGGGDTQYF
j_gene: TRBJ2-5; d_gene: TRBD1; v_gene: TRBV18; abundance: -; CDR3nt: TGTGCCAGCTCACCAGGGACAGGAGGAGAGACCCAGTACTTC; CDR3aa: CASSPGTGGETQYF
j_gene: TRBJ1-1; d_gene: -; v_gene: TRBV11-1; abundance: once; CDR3nt: TGTGCCAGCAGCTCGGCGGGGGGCTGGGACACTGAAGCTTTCTTT; CDR3aa: CASSSAGGWDTEAFF
j_gene: TRBJ1-1; d_gene: TRBD1; v_gene: TRBV7-2; abundance: -; CDR3nt: TGTGCCAGCAGCTTTAAGGGACAGGGGAGTGGTGAAGCTTTCTTT; CDR3aa: CASSFKGQGSGEAFF
j_gene: TRBJ1-2; d_gene: -; v_gene: TRBV7-2; abundance: -; CDR3nt: TGTGCCAGCAGCTCGGACAGCTATGGCTACACCTTC; CDR3aa: CASSSDSYGYTF
j_gene: TRBJ2-2; d_gene: -; v_gene: TRBV5-5; abundance: -; CDR3nt: TGTGCCAGCAGCTTGGTAATAGGCTCGGGCGGGCCCACCGGGGAGCTGTTTTTT; CDR3aa: CASSLVIGSGGPTGELFF
j_gene: TRBJ1-1; d_gene: -; v_gene: TRBV21-1; abundance: -; CDR3nt: TGTGCCAGCAGCAAAGTGGGCGACAGGCCCCCGAACACTGAAGCTTTCTTT; CDR3aa: CASSKVGDRPPNTEAFF